The source of this TCR beta chain is a study of blood T cells in healthy people across ages (dated by TCRdb to the mid-2010s). Regarding the study in general: Template switching captured roughly one uniquely barcoded TCR beta cDNA molecule per two T cells in model experiments. To track age-related changes in TCR beta repertoire diversity, the study relied on deep sequencing normalized with unique cDNA molecular identifiers. The donors were split into four age groups: young (average approximately 16 years), middle-aged (more than 35), aged (62) and long-lived (roughly 86). Two additional independent replicas of 1 million unique cDNA reads from the same blood draw were analyzed for two donors (one aged 18 to 30 and one aged 80 or older). The paper as a whole reports these results and caveats: Compared with the aged group, more naive CD4+ T cells, fewer expanded clones and increased TCR diversity were shown by the long-lived group, suggesting age selection. Donor CMV infection status was unknown, potentially confounding age-related changes in expanded clonotypes. Observed TCR beta diversity per million T cells fell roughly linearly with age, and a significant reduction was already apparent by age around 40. Total diversity estimates from one million sequenced T cells were considered lower bounds and underestimates. Because profiling used bulk unsorted PBMCs, naive and antigen-experienced compartments could not be compared conclusively. The percentage of naive T cells measured by flow cytometry correlated strongly with observed TCR beta diversity.

The donors were roughly 39 Caucasian individuals from Russia, aged roughly 6 to 100 years, who were systemically healthy. Around 10 milliliters of peripheral blood were collected from each donor into EDTA-treated Vacutainer tubes. Ficoll-Paque density-gradient centrifugation was used to isolate PBMCs, with at least 6.5 million obtained per sample. Trizol reagent was used to extract total RNA from PBMCs, with at least 5.5 micrograms per sample. The percentages of naive CD45RAhigh/CD27high T cells were determined by flow cytometry on a PBMC aliquot from every donor. Points on this clonotype: Its target antigen remains unknown. The sample holds no much larger clone one base away, and base qualities are not on file.

The CDR3 numbers 18 residues from cysteine through phenylalanine. Left in the record is the CDR3 DNA by itself, 54 bases read in frame from the first base. The germline V gene (reference sequence) supplies CDR1 PRHDT and CDR2 FYEKMQ. The germline V end is reduced by 1 base and the J end by 0 bases; junction bases left unmatched: 7. The receptor library was made with 5' RACE. TCRdb lists the instrument as Illumina HiSeq 2500. A second roughly 7 to 11 cycle PCR used a sample-barcoded 5' primer and a J-beta primer mix. A unique molecular identifier was introduced onto each TCR beta cDNA molecule by a template-switch 5' adaptor carrying 12 random nucleotides. At least 2.5 million CDR3-containing paired-end reads were obtained from each sample. The Mint cDNA synthesis kit, primed by a TRBC-specific oligonucleotide, was used to synthesize first-strand cDNA from all RNA. All cDNA was treated with uracil-DNA glycosylase and then went through a first 18-cycle PCR with the universal primers M1SS and BC2_uni_R. In the source study's methods: For normalization, 1 million high-quality reads, each with a distinct molecular identifier, were randomly selected from each sample. Reads sharing molecular identifiers were discarded rather than binned into consensus sequences. CDR3 identification, clonotype clustering and error correction used MiTCR with a Q25 quality threshold and the strictest error-elimination algorithm. A nonparametric unseen species model with Euler transformation was used to estimate lower-bound total TCR beta diversity. The public reads were reanalyzed by TCRdb: fastp trimming at Q25, MiXCR alignment, in-frame beta chains only. Entries are consolidated by CDR3 protein sequence, retaining the most common genes and DNA. It is TCRdb's table, rather than the study itself, that gives the V and J calls and clone size. Recorded for this sample are some 850,000 distinct CDR3 sequences; 20% to 30% of them occurred a single time. The ten largest clones capture 2.5% to 3.5% of the sample.

The same data also contributed to another study, on T cells of mothers and their children. The second study also describes: Nine systemically healthy Caucasian individuals, comprising three mothers and their six children, were included as donors. cDNA synthesis consumed the entire amount of extracted RNA, loaded at around 1.5 ug RNA in each 15 ul reaction. In the second PCR, sample barcodes and 2-4 random nucleotides were introduced via the M1S primer. Over 9.5 million TCR beta CDR3 reads were obtained for each mother, and around 2.7 million reads were obtained for each child. TCR recombination output is similarly shaped by thymic selection in related and unrelated pairs, with a minor effect exerted by inherited differences. Normalized repertoire overlap was always found to be slightly, but never significantly, higher in related mother-child pairs than in unrelated mother-child pairs. No persistent microchimeric T cell clones were detected, at a sensitivity of roughly 96 clones per million clonotypes. The study used deep NGS to compare TCR beta repertoires of mothers and children, seeking features distinguishing related mother-child pairs from unrelated individuals. The mean age was 40 +/- 4 years for the mothers and around 11 +/- 4 years for the children. Libraries were sequenced on Illumina HiSeq 2000 with 100+100 nt paired-end reads after adapter ligation with NEBNext reagents. To prevent cross-contamination, the mother and child libraries were prepared one month apart and sequenced in separate runs. For each donor, between about 450,000 and 2,300,000 distinct TCR beta clonotypes were identified. Naive TCR beta clonotypes were estimated from low-frequency clonotypes matched to each donor's FACS-determined naive share, without sorting.

This TCR was sampled from a boy aged 5-17 years in good health. Sequenced sample: blood. The chain uses TRBV13 and TRBJ2-1; 9 junctional bases match TRBD1. The bases are TGTGCCAGCAGCTTAGCCCTATCGACAGGGGGCTCCTACAATGAGCAGTTCTTC. It is translated as CASSLALSTGGSYNEQFF. The CDR3, completed at both ends by the reference TRBV13 and TRBJ2-1 genes, gives the full variable domain AAGVIQSPRHLIKEKRETATLKCYPIPRHDTVYWYQQGPGQDPQFLISFYEKMQSDKGSIPDRFSAQQFSDYHSELNMSSLELGDSALYFCASSLALSTGGSYNEQFFGPGTRLTVL.